This entry concerns a single T cell receptor beta chain. What it binds is not known. Repertoires were generated with immunoSEQ multiplex PCR, while TCRdb's copy carries only in-frame clones and drops some. Counted here are tens of thousands of clones, 81% occurring once; the ten biggest clones make up approximately 17%. The data stem from a study of T cells in localized non-small cell lung cancer. The CDR3 spans 15 residues. V lost 2 bases and J 0 bases, leaving 9 bases between the germline ends. Germline V gives CDR1 SGHDN, CDR2 FVKESK. Study conclusions and caveats: Peak T cell clonality was found in uninvolved adjacent lung, exceeding tumor.

The chain links TRBV14 to TRBJ2-3; possible D gene TRBD2, 6 bases. This sequence originates from a man between 40 and 69 years old with stage III lung adenocarcinoma. The sample was peripheral blood mononuclear cells, taken before any cancer treatment. The CDR3 DNA follows: TGTGCCAGCAGCCAACTACTAGCCAGCACAGATACGCAGTATTTT. It codes for CASSQLLASTDTQYF.